This T cell receptor beta chain was recovered during a study of T-cell reconstitution after alpha-beta-depleted transplantation in children. With V trimmed by 4 bases and J by 3 bases, 16 bases remained unmatched. CDR1 is SGHRS and CDR2 is YFSETQ in the germline V gene. The length of the CDR3 is 19 residues. This clonotype was detected many times. For TCRbeta, the library was prepared with unique molecular identifiers. TCRdb re-analysed the PCR reads in MiXCR, keeping a single row per CDR3 protein. This table holds 200,000 to 250,000 distinct CDR3 sequences, 8.5% to 10% found once. The sequence was obtained from a human donor who donated a stem cell graft to a child with acute lymphoblastic leukemia. The material sequenced was PBMCs from the stem cell graft donor, taken from the stem cell graft. The chain couples TRBV5-1 to TRBJ2-2; 9 nucleotides match TRBD2. CDR3: CASSRVVGGGAVDTGELFF. CDR3 sequence (DNA): TGCGCCAGCAGCCGCGTTGTTGGCGGGGGGGCCGTTGACACCGGGGAGCTGTTTTTT.